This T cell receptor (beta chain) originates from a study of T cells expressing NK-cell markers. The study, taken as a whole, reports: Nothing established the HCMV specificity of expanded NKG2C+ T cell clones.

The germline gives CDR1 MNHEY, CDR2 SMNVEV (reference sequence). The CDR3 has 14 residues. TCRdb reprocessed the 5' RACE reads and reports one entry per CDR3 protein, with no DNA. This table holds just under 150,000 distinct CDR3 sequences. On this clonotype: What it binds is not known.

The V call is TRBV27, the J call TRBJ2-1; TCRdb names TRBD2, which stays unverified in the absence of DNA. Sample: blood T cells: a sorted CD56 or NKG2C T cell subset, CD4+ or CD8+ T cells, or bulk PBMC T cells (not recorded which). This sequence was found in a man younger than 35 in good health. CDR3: CASSYGTSDNEQFF.